What follows describes a single T cell receptor beta chain. No antigen is known for it. No base-level quality is on record; no much larger clone is a single base apart. The CDR3 regions of human TCRbeta chains were analyzed by immunosequencing. The authors processed their data as follows. TCRs in the repertoires were compared against a reference library of SARS-CoV-2-specific TCRs that had been generated with the MIRA antigen-specificity platform. Breadth was defined as the fraction of unique TCRs that were SARS-CoV-2-associated, and depth was defined as the fraction of total T cells that were SARS-CoV-2-associated. Using the MIRA data, each spike-specific TCR was assigned both to the spike region to which the TCR was reactive and to a CD4 or CD8 class. Log10-transformed breadth and depth values were compared by one-way ANOVA with Sidak's multiple comparisons tests. Not all clones reach the TCRdb copy of this immuneACCESS table, which keeps in-frame sequences only. Checked studies attribute under half of the gap to unresolved V genes and leave the rest unexplained. The V and J calls and clone size were taken over from that table, and D and trimming were inferred from the DNA. The sample table records about 77,000 clones; more than 90% of these occur just once. The top ten clonotypes cover roughly 4.5% of the sample.

This sample was included in a study of T cell responses to AZD1222 COVID-19 vaccine (dated by TCRdb to the early 2020s). For the study in its entirety: TCR sequencing was performed for fewer than 250 trial participants, of whom approximately 200 were given two doses of AZD1222 and roughly 25 were given two doses of MenACWY control vaccine. Trial participants were enrolled by age into 18-55, 56-69 and 70-plus year subgroups, with approximately 150, 30 and 60 TCR-sequenced participants respectively.

In the paper's terms, the time point label means: about 28 days (+/-7) after the second vaccine dose. AZD1222 recipients with second doses at about 4 weeks or about 12 weeks were pooled, because spike-specific TCR depth and breadth did not differ between schedules. Samples from vaccinated people were obtained from the UK trials COV001 and COV002, which included a single-blind randomized controlled phase 2/3 trial of AZD1222 (ChAdOx1 nCoV-19) in healthy adults. For TCRbeta chain sequencing, PBMC samples from trial participants were taken at day 0 and at day 28 after the second dose. The germline ends are 13 bases apart after V is trimmed by 1 base and J by 0 bases. The germline V gene (reference sequence) supplies CDR1 LNHDA and CDR2 SQIVND. Including the terminal cysteine and phenylalanine, the CDR3 comprises 16 residues. CDR3 DNA only is kept here, 48 bases in frame from base 1. What the study reported, not specific to this receptor: Conclusions about previously exposed vaccinees were limited because only six AZD1222 recipients were SARS-CoV-2 seropositive at baseline. After two AZD1222 doses, spike-specific TCR breadth and depth were significantly higher than at day 0 and than in MenACWY recipients. CD4 TCRs associated with the vaccine covered the entire spike protein, and the dominant responses were in regions 160-218 and 743-854. No day 14 peak-response samples were available, so repertoires were characterized only after the peak T cell response. Nearly half of unique spike-specific TCRs reportedly recognized epitopes outside regions mutated in the B.1.351 and B.1.1.7 variants. The 56-69-year group was small, and its depth increase did not reach significance, likely because of low power. Participants were mostly white British and included more females than males, and it was suggested by the authors that clonal diversity may have been underestimated.

This chain is built from TRBV19 and TRBJ2-7, with TRBD2 perhaps the D gene, on 5 matching bases. The sequence came from an adult who received the AZD1222 COVID-19 vaccine. The material was peripheral blood, obtained 28 days after the second AZD1222 dose. The CDR3 region has the sequence CASSIASGELSYEQYF. The nucleotide sequence is given as TGTGCCAGTAGTATAGCAAGCGGTGAACTCTCCTACGAGCAGTACTTC.